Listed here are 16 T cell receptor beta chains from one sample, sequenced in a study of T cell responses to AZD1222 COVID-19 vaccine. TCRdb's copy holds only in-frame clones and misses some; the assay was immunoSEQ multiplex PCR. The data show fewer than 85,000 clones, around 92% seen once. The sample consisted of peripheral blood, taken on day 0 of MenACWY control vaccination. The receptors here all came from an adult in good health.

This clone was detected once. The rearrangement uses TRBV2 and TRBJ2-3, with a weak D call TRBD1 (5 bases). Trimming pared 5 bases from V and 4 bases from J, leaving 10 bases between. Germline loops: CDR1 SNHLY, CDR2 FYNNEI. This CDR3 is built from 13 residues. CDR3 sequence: CASSPGNADTQYF. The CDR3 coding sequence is TGTGCCAGCAGTCCAGGGAACGCAGATACGCAGTATTTT.

DNA of the CDR3: TGTGCCAGCAGCGTTAACATGAACACTGAAGCTTTCTTT. Its protein product is CASSVNMNTEAFF. The V and J genes are TRBV9 and TRBJ1-1; D is ambiguous. Trimming removed 2 bases from V and 0 bases from J, with 5 bases in between. Looked up from germline, CDR1 is SGDLS and CDR2 is YYNGEE. This CDR3 is built from 13 residues.

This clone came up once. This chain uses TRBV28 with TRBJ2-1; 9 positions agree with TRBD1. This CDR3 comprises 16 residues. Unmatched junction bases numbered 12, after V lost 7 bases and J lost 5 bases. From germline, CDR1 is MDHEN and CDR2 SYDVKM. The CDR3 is CASNLGPGQGDNEQFF. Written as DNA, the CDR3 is TGTGCCAGCAACTTGGGTCCGGGACAGGGTGACAATGAGCAGTTCTTC.

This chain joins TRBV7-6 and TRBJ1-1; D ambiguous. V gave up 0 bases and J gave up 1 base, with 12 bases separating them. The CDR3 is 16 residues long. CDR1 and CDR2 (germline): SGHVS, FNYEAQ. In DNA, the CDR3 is TGTGCCAGCAGCTTAGCGCCGACGGGAAAGAACACTGAAGCTTTCTTT. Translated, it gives CASSLAPTGKNTEAFF.

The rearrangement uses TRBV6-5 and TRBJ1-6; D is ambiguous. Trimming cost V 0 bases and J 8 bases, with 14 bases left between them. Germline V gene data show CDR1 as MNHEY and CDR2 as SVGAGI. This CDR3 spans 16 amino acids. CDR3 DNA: TGTGCCAGCAGTTACTCGGGGTTCCCGGTGGATTCACCCCTCCACTTT. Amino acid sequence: CASSYSGFPVDSPLHF.

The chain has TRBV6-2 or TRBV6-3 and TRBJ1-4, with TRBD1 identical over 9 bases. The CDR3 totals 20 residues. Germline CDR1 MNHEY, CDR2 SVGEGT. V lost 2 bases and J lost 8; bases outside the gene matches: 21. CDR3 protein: CASSYSLPGQGSGGREKLFF. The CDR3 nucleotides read TGTGCCAGCAGTTACAGCCTTCCTGGACAGGGGAGCGGTGGTCGCGAAAAACTGTTTTTT.

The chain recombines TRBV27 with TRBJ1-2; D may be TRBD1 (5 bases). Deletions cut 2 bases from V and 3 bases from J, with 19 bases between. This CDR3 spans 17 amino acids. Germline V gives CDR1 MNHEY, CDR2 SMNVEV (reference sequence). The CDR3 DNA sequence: TGTGCCAGCAGTTTAGATCCCGGGCAGGGTGGGTACTATGGCTACACCTTC. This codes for CASSLDPGQGGYYGYTF.

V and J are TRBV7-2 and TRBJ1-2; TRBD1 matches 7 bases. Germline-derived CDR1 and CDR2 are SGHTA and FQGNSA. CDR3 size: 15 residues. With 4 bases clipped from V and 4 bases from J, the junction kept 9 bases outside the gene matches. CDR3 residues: CASSSSAGTAYGYTF. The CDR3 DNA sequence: TGTGCCAGCAGCTCCTCGGCCGGGACAGCCTATGGCTACACCTTC.

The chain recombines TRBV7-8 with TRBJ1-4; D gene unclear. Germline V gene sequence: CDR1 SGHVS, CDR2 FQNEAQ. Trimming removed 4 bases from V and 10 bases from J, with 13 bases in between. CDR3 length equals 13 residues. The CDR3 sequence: CASSSGPPGKLFF. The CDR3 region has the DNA TGTGCCAGCAGCTCCGGGCCACCGGGAAAACTGTTTTTT.

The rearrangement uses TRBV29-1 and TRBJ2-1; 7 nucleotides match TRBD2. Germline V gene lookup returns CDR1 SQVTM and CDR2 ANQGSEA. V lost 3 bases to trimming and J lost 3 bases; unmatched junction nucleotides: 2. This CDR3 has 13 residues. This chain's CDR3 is CSVDGEGYNEQFF. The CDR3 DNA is TGCAGCGTTGACGGGGAGGGCTACAATGAGCAGTTCTTC.

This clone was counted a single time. CDR3 nucleotides: TGTGCCAGCAGCCAAGGGGGGGTCAACCCTGCAGCTTTCTTT. Protein: CASSQGGVNPAAFF. The chain links TRBV7-2 to TRBJ1-1; D may be TRBD1 (6 bases). The CDR3 runs 14 residues. Trimming took 5 bases from V and 10 from J, leaving 20 bases between them. The germline CDR1 and CDR2 sequences are SGHTA and FQGNSA. Drawing the rest from reference TRBV7-2 and TRBJ1-1, the complete variable domain is GAGVSQSPSNKVTEKGKDVELRCDPISGHTALYWYRQSLGQGLEFLIYFQGNSAPDKSGLPSDRFSAERTGGSVSTLTIQRTQQEDSAVYLCASSQGGVNPAAFFGQGTRLTVV.

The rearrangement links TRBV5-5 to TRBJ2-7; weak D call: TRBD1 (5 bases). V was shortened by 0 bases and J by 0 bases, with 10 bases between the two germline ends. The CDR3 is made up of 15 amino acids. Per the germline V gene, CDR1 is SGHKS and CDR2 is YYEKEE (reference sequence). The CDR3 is CASSLAGDSSYEQYF. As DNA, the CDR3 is TGTGCCAGCAGCTTGGCGGGCGACAGCTCCTACGAGCAGTACTTC.

CDR3 nucleotides: TGTGCCAGTAGTATTGGGACAACCAGGGAGGGCTACACCTTC. This sequence encodes CASSIGTTREGYTF. V and J are TRBV19 and TRBJ1-2, with a possible D match to TRBD1 (6 bases). The CDR3 loop spans 14 amino acids. The germline gives CDR1 LNHDA, CDR2 SQIVND (reference sequence). Trimming cost V 3 bases and J 8 bases, with 16 bases left between them. Based on the CDR3 plus reference TRBV19 and TRBJ1-2, the full variable domain is DGGITQSPKYLFRKEGQNVTLSCEQNLNHDAMYWYRQDPGQGLRLIYYSQIVNDFQKGDIAEGYSVSREKKESFPLTVTSAQKNPTAFYLCASSIGTTREGYTFGSGTRLTVV.

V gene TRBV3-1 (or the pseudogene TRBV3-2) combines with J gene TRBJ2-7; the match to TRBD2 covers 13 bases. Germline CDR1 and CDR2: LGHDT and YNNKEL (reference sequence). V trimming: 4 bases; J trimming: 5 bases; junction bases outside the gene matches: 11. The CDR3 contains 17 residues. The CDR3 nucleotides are TGTGCCAGCAGCCGCAAGACTAGCGGGAGGCTGGGCGACGAGCAGTACTTC. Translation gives CASSRKTSGRLGDEQYF.

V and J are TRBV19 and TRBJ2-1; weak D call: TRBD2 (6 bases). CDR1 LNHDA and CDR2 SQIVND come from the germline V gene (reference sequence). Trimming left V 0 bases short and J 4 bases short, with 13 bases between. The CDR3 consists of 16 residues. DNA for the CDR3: TGTGCCAGTAGTATAGAGGCGGGGTACCCTTACAATGAGCAGTTCTTC. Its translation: CASSIEAGYPYNEQFF.

CDR3 loop: CASSPSGQGPYNEQFF. The CDR3 coding sequence is TGCGCCAGCAGCCCGAGCGGACAGGGTCCCTACAATGAGCAGTTCTTC. V gene TRBV5-1 combines with J gene TRBJ2-1, with 8 positions matching TRBD1. The germline CDR1 and CDR2 sequences are SGHRS and YFSETQ. This CDR3 comprises 16 residues. Trimming cost V 4 bases and J 2 bases; bases outside gene matches: 8. The entire variable domain, with the rest obtained from reference TRBV5-1 and TRBJ2-1, is as follows: KAGVTQTPRYLIKTRGQQVTLSCSPISGHRSVSWYQQTPGQGLQFLFEYFSETQRNKGNFPGRFSGRQFSNSRSEMNVSTLELGDSALYLCASSPSGQGPYNEQFFGPGTRLTVL.